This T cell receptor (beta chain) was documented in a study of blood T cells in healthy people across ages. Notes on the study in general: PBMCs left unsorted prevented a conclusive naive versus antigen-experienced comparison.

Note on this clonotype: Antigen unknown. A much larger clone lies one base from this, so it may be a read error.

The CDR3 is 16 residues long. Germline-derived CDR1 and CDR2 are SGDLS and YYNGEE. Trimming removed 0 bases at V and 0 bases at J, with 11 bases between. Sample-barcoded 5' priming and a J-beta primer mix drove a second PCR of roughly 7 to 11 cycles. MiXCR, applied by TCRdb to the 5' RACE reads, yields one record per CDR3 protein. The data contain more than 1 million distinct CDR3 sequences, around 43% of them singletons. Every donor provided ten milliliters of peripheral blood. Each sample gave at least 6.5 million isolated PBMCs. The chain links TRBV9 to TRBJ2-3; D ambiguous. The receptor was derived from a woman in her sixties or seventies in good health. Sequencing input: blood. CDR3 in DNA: TGTGCCAGCAGCGTAGATGAGAGAAGAAGCACAGATACGCAGTATTTT. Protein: CASSVDERRSTDTQYF.